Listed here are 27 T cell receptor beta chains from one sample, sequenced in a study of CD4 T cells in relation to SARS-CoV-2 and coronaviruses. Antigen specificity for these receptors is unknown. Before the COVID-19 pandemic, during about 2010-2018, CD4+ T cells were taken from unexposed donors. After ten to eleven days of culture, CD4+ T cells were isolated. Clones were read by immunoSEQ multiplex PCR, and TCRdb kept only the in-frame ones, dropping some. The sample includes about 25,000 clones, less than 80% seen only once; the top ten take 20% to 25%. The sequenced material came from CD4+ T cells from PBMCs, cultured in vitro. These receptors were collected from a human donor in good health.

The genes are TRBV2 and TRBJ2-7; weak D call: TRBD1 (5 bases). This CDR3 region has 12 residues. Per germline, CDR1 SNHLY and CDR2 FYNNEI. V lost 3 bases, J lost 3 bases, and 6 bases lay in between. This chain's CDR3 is CASSDDSYEQYF. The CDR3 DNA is TGTGCCAGCAGTGACGACAGCTACGAGCAGTACTTC.

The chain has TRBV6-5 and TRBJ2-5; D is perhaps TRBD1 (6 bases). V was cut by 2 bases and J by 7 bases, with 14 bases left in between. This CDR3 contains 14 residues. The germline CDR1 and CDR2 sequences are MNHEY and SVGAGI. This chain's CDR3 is CASSYGTKSGTQYF. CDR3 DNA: TGTGCCAGCAGTTACGGGACAAAGAGTGGGACCCAGTACTTC.

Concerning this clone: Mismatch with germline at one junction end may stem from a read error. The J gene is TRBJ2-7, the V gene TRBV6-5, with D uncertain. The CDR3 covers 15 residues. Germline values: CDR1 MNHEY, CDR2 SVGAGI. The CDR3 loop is CASSYFGFQGYEQYF. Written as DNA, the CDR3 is TGTGCCAGCAGCTACTTCGGGTTTCAAGGCTACGAGCAGTACTTC.

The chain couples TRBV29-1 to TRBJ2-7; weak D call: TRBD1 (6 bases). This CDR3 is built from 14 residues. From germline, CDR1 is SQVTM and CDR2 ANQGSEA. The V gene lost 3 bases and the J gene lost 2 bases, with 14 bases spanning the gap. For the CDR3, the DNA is TGCAGCGTTGAGGACAGCGGTAAACCCTACGAGCAGTACTTC. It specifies CSVEDSGKPYEQYF.

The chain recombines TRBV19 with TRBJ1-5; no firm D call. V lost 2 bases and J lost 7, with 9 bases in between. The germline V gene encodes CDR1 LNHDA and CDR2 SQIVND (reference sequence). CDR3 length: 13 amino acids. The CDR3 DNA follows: TGTGCCAGTAGTATAAGTTTTCGGCAGCCCCAGCATTTT. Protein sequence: CASSISFRQPQHF.

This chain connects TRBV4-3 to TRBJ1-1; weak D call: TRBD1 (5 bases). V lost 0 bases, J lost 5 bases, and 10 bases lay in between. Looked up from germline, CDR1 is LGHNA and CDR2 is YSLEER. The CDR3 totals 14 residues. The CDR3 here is CASSQEAGLTEAFF. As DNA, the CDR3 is TGCGCCAGCAGCCAAGAGGCGGGACTAACTGAAGCTTTCTTT.

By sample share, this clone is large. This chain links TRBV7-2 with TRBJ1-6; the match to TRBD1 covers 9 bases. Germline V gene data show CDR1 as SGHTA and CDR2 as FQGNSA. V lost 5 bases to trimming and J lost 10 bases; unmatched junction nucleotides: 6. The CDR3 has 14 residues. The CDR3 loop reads CASSTGTGTSPLHF. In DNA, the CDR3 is TGTGCCAGCAGCACCGGGACAGGGACGTCACCCCTCCACTTT.

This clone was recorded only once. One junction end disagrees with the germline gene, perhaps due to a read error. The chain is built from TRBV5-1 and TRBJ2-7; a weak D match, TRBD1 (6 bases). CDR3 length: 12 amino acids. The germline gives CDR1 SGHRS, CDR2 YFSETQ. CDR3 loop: CASSGTHQSWHF. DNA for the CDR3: TGCGCCAGCAGCGGGACACACCAAAGTTGGCACTTC. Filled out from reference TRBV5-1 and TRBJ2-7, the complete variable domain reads KAGVTQTPRYLIKTRGQQVTLSCSPISGHRSVSWYQQTPGQGLQFLFEYFSETQRNKGNFPGRFSGRQFSNSRSEMNVSTLELGDSALYLCASSGTHQSWHFGPGTRLTVT.

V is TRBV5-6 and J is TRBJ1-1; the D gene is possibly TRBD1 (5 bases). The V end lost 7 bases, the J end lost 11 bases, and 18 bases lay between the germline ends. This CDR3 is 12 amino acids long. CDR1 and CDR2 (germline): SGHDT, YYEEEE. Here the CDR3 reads CASCREPGSAFF. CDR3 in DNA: TGTGCCAGCTGCCGAGAACCAGGGAGCGCTTTCTTT.

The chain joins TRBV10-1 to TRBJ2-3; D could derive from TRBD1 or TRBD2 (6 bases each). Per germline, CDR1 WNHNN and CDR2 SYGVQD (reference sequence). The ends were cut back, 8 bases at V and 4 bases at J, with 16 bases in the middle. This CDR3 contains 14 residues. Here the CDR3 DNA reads TGCGCCAGCGGGGGGACACATCGAGCAGATACGCAGTATTTT. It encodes CASGGTHRADTQYF.

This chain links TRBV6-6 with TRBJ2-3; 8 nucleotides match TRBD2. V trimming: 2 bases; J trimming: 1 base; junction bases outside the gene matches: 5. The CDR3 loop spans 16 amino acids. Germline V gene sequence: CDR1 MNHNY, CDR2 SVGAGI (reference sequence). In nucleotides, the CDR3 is TGTGCCAGCAGTTACGTTGCGGGAGGCCGCACAGATACGCAGTATTTT. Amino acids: CASSYVAGGRTDTQYF.

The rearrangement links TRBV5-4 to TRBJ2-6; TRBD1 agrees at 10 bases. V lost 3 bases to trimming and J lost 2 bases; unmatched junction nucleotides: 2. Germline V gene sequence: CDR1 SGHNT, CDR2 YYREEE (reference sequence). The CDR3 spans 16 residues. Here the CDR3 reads CASSSDRGAGANVLTF. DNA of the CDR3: TGTGCCAGCAGCTCGGACAGGGGGGCTGGGGCCAACGTCCTGACTTTC.

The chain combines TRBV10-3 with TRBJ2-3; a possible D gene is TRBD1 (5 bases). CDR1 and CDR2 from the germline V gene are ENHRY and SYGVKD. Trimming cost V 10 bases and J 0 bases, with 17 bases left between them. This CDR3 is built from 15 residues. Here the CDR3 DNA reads TGTGCCACCGCCGGTGTGGGGCCTAGCACAGATACGCAGTATTTT. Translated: CATAGVGPSTDTQYF.

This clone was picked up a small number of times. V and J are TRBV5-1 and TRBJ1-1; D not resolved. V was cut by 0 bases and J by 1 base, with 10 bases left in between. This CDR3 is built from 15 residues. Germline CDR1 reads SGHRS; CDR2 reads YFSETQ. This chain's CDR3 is CASSLGPTENTEAFF. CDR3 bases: TGCGCCAGCAGCTTGGGACCGACGGAGAACACTGAAGCTTTCTTT.

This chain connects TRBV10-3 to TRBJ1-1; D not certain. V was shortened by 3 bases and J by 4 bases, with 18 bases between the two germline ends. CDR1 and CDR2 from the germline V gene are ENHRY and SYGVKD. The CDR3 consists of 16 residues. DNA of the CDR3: TGTGCCATCAGTGATTGGGCGGCGGCATGGGCCACTGAAGCTTTCTTT. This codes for CAISDWAAAWATEAFF.

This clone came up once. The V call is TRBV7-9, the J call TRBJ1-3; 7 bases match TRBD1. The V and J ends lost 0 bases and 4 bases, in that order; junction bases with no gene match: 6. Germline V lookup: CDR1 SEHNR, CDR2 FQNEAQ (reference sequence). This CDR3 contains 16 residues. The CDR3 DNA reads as TGTGCCAGCAGCTTAGCCGGGACAGCTACAGGAAACACCATATATTTT. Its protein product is CASSLAGTATGNTIYF.

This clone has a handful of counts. For the CDR3, the DNA is TGTGCCAGCAGCTCGGAACAAGGCTATGGCTACACCTTC. Its protein is CASSSEQGYGYTF. The chain combines TRBV5-4 with TRBJ1-2, with unresolved D. CDR1 SGHNT and CDR2 YYREEE come from the germline V gene (reference sequence). The CDR3 totals 13 residues. Trimming shortened V by 3 bases and J by 4 bases, and 10 bases separated the two germline ends.

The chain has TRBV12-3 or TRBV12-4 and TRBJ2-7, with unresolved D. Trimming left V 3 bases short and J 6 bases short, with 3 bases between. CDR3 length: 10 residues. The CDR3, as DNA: TGTGCCAGCAGTTTCGCCGAGCAGTACTTC. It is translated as CASSFAEQYF.

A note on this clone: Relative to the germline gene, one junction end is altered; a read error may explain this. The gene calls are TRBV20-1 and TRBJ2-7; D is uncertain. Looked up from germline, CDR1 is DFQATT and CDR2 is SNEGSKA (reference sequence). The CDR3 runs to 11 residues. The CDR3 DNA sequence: TGCAGTGCCAGAGCTCCTTACGAGCAGTACTTC. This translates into CSARAPYEQYF.

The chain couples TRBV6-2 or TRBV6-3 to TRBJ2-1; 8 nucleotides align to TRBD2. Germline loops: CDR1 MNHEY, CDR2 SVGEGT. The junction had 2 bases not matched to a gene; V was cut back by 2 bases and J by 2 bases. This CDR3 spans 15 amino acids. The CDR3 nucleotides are TGTGCCAGCAGTTACGCCGGGGGGGCCTACAATGAGCAGTTCTTC. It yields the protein CASSYAGGAYNEQFF.

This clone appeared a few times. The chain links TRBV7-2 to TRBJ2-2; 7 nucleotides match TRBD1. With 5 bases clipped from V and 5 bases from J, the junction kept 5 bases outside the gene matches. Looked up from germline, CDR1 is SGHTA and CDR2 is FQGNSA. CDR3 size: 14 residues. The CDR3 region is CASSPGDSTGELFF. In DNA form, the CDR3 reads TGTGCCAGCAGCCCCGGGGACAGTACCGGGGAGCTGTTTTTT.

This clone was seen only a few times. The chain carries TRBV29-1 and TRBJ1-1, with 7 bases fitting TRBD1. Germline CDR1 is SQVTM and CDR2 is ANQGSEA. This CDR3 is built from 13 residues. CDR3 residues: CSAPGQMNTEAFF. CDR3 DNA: TGCAGTGCCCCGGGACAGATGAACACTGAAGCTTTCTTT.

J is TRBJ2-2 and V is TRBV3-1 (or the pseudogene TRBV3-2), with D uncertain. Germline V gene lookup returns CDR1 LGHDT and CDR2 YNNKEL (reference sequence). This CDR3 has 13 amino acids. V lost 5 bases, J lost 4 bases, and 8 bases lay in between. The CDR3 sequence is CASSIEVTGELFF. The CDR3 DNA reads TGTGCCAGCAGCATAGAAGTCACCGGGGAGCTGTTTTTT.

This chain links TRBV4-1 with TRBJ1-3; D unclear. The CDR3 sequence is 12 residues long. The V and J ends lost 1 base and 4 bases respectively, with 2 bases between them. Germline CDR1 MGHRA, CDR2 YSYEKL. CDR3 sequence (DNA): TGCGCCAGCAGCCAAGTAGGAAACACCATATATTTT. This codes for CASSQVGNTIYF.

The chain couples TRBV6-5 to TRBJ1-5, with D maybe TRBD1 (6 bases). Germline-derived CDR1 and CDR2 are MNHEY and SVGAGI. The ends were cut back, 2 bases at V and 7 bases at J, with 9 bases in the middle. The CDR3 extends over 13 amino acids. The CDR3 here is CASSYGRGQPQHF. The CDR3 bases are TGTGCCAGCAGTTACGGCAGGGGACAGCCCCAGCATTTT.

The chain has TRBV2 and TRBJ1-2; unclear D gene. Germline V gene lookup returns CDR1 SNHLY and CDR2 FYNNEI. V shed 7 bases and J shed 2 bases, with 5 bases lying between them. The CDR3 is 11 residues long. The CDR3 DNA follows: TGTGCCAGCACGCTGAACTATGGCTACACCTTC. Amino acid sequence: CASTLNYGYTF.

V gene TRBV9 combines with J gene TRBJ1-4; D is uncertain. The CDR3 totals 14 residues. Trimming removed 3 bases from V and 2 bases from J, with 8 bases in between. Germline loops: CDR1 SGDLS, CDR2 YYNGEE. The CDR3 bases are TGTGCCAGCAGCGAGCTAGCTACTAATGAAAAACTGTTTTTT. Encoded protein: CASSELATNEKLFF.